The source of this T cell receptor beta chain is a study of a mutant IDH1 vaccine in newly diagnosed glioma. Study context: Vaccine dosing followed radiotherapy by 4-6 weeks, or accompanied temozolomide cycles.

Time point indicated: week 11, during vaccination. Vaccination comprised doses that each held 300 ug of mutant IDH1 20-mer peptide, plus topical imiquimod. Donor diagnoses consisted of new WHO grade 3 or 4 IDH1-mutant, ATRX-lost astrocytomas. Libraries were prepared by immunoSEQ multiplex PCR; TCRdb keeps only in-frame clonotypes and omits some of them. The sample comprises fewer than 150,000 clones, roughly nine tenths of which are singletons, and 0.5% to 0.65% rests with the top ten. Study results and limitations: Changes to the top peripheral T cell clonotypes appeared unrelated to pseudoprogression. Induction of immune responses by the vaccine occurred in about 92% of patients.

V lost 3 bases to trimming and J lost 7 bases; unmatched junction nucleotides: 7. Germline values: CDR1 SGDLS, CDR2 YYNGEE. This CDR3 region has 14 residues. In the case of this clone: Its target is not known.

Material: PBMCs, obtained from a glioma patient whose treatment included an IDH1 peptide vaccine. This receptor was identified in a woman aged 45-59 years with glioma. V gene TRBV9 combines with J gene TRBJ2-5, with 9 bases matching TRBD2. Here the CDR3 DNA reads TGTGCCAGCAGCGGGGCTAGCGGGATCGGGACCCAGTACTTC. This translates into CASSGASGIGTQYF. Full variable domain (missing parts from reference TRBV9 and TRBJ2-5): DSGVTQTPKHLITATGQRVTLRCSPRSGDLSVYWYQQSLDQGLQFLIQYYNGEERAKGNILERFSAQQFPDLHSELNLSSLELGDSALYFCASSGASGIGTQYFGPGTRLLVL.